This entry lists 25 T cell receptor beta chains sequenced from one sample in a study of cytomegalovirus exposure and HLA in healthy donors. With 60 Vbeta and 13 Jbeta primers, the PCR was carried out. Sequencing used immunoSEQ multiplex PCR; TCRdb keeps in-frame clones, though not all of them. This table has about 140,000 clones, 65% to 85% appearing once. Sequenced: PBMCs. The origin of the receptors is a man aged 18 to 30 in good health and CMV-seronegative.

V gene TRBV11-2 combines with J gene TRBJ1-5, with no clear D. The CDR3 has 15 amino acids. The ends were cut back, 5 bases at V and 1 base at J, with 12 bases in the middle. CDR1 and CDR2 (germline): SGHAT, FQNNGV. In nucleotides, the CDR3 is TGTGCCAGCAGCACGGGAGTCCGGAGCAATCAGCCCCAGCATTTT. Its translation is CASSTGVRSNQPQHF.

The table lists this clone with a count of one. This chain uses TRBV2 with TRBJ1-6; the match to TRBD1 covers 8 bases. The germline V gene encodes CDR1 SNHLY and CDR2 FYNNEI. The CDR3 is 15 amino acids. V shed 8 bases, J shed 8 bases, and the junction held 11 bases outside the gene matches. The CDR3 DNA sequence: TGTGCCAGCCTCCGAGGACAGGGCACGGATTCACCCCTCCACTTT. It yields the protein CASLRGQGTDSPLHF.

This clone appeared once. The CDR3 DNA follows: TGCGCCAGCAGCCAAGATCGGGCCCTCGGGACAGGGAGGACCGGGGAGCTGTTTTTT. It encodes CASSQDRALGTGRTGELFF. The rearrangement joins TRBV4-1 to TRBJ2-2; 9 nucleotides agree with TRBD1. CDR1 and CDR2 from the germline V gene are MGHRA and YSYEKL. This CDR3 comprises 19 residues. The J segment lost 5 bases and the V segment lost 0 bases, leaving 13 bases of the junction unmatched.

The chain employs TRBV2 and TRBJ2-3, with 12 positions matching TRBD2. V was pared by 7 bases and J by 3 bases, with 11 bases of the junction left unmatched. The CDR3 is 17 residues long. CDR1 and CDR2 from the germline V gene are SNHLY and FYNNEI. CDR3 nucleotides: TGTGCCAGCACTTTCAAGCGACTAGCGGGGGATACAGATACGCAGTATTTT. As protein: CASTFKRLAGDTDTQYF.

V usage is TRBV5-1 and J usage is TRBJ2-7; 7 nucleotides align to TRBD1. The CDR3 sequence is 13 residues long. The V segment lost 0 bases and the J segment 11 bases; nucleotides outside the gene matches: 8. In germline, CDR1 is SGHRS, CDR2 YFSETQ. CDR3 bases: TGCGCCAGCAGCTTGGTATCGGCCGGGACAGAGTACTTC. Protein sequence: CASSLVSAGTEYF.

The chain employs TRBV6-4 and TRBJ1-1; D is undetermined. V was trimmed by 10 bases and J by 10 bases, leaving 16 bases between them. The CDR3 extends over 11 amino acids. Per germline, CDR1 MRHNA and CDR2 SNTAGT. The CDR3 nucleotides read TGTGCCATCTTTAGACCCGGCGGAGCTTTCTTT. This encodes CAIFRPGGAFF.

V and J are TRBV9 and TRBJ2-5; D might be TRBD1 (6 bases). The J call may be wrong; the DNA end is better matched by TRBJ2-7. The CDR3 extends over 15 amino acids. Germline CDR1 is SGDLS and CDR2 is YYNGEE. CDR3 protein: CASSPGTSLSLEQYF. The CDR3 DNA sequence: TGTGCCAGCAGCCCAGGGACATCCCTCTCCCTCGAGCAGTACTTC.

The rearrangement links TRBV9 to TRBJ2-3; TRBD1 might be the D (5 bases). V was trimmed by 0 bases and J by 0 bases, leaving 5 bases between them. The CDR3 covers 14 residues. CDR1 is SGDLS, CDR2 YYNGEE, per germline. The CDR3 DNA reads as TGTGCCAGCAGCGTAGGACAGAGCACAGATACGCAGTATTTT. Translating it yields CASSVGQSTDTQYF.

This chain uses TRBV4-3 with TRBJ1-1; D not certain. CDR1 and CDR2 from the germline V gene are LGHNA and YSLEER. The CDR3 is 15 amino acids. The germline V and J ends were trimmed by 0 bases and 5 bases, with 13 bases remaining between them. The CDR3 spells CASSQDLEGLTEAFF. CDR3 nucleotide sequence: TGCGCCAGCAGCCAAGATCTGGAGGGTCTTACTGAAGCTTTCTTT.

This sequence joins TRBV5-8 and TRBJ1-2, with D maybe TRBD1 (6 bases). V was clipped by 2 bases and J by 1 base, with 12 bases between them. Germline V gene sequence: CDR1 SGHTS, CDR2 YDEGEE. The CDR3 consists of 15 residues. CDR3 amino acids: CASSFGGGHNYGYTF. The CDR3 coding sequence is TGTGCCAGCAGCTTTGGCGGGGGCCATAACTATGGCTACACCTTC.

V usage is TRBV27 and J usage is TRBJ1-2, with D possibly matching TRBD1 (6 bases). Per the germline V gene, CDR1 is MNHEY and CDR2 is SMNVEV (reference sequence). This CDR3 region has 16 residues. Trimming left V 5 bases short and J 0 bases short, with 16 bases between. This CDR3 reads CASSGTGTMTNYGYTF. The CDR3 DNA reads TGTGCCAGCAGTGGAACCGGGACAATGACTAACTATGGCTACACCTTC.

A few counts support this clone. The V and J genes are TRBV4-2 and TRBJ1-3; 8 bases fit TRBD1. The CDR3 consists of 15 residues. V shed 2 bases and J 0 bases; nucleotides not matched to a gene: 0. Germline CDR1 is LGHNA and CDR2 is YNFKEQ. The chain's CDR3 is CASSQTGGSGNTIYF. The CDR3 nucleotides read TGTGCCAGCAGCCAAACAGGGGGCTCTGGAAACACCATATATTTT.

V and J are TRBV9 and TRBJ1-2; 11 nucleotides line up with TRBD1. The germline V gene encodes CDR1 SGDLS and CDR2 YYNGEE. The CDR3 is 16 amino acids. Trimming took 0 bases from V and 6 from J; bases not matched to a gene: 7. CDR3 sequence: CASSVAGTGGINGYTF. The CDR3 DNA sequence: TGTGCCAGCAGCGTAGCGGGGACAGGGGGTATTAATGGCTACACCTTC. Together with reference TRBV9 and TRBJ1-2, the CDR3 gives the full variable domain: DSGVTQTPKHLITATGQRVTLRCSPRSGDLSVYWYQQSLDQGLQFLIQYYNGEERAKGNILERFSAQQFPDLHSELNLSSLELGDSALYFCASSVAGTGGINGYTFGSGTRLTVV.

The chain carries TRBV5-1 and TRBJ1-1; weak D call: TRBD1 (5 bases). Germline V lookup: CDR1 SGHRS, CDR2 YFSETQ. The V end lost 0 bases, the J end lost 6 bases, and 12 bases lay between the germline ends. The CDR3 contains 14 residues. This CDR3 reads CASSLGGQGAEAFF. CDR3 sequence (DNA): TGCGCCAGCAGCTTGGGTGGGCAGGGCGCTGAAGCTTTCTTT.

This chain links TRBV7-6 with TRBJ2-1, with unresolved D. Trimming took 1 base from V and 0 from J, leaving 7 bases between them. This CDR3 spans 15 amino acids. Per the germline V gene, CDR1 is SGHVS and CDR2 is FNYEAQ. The CDR3, as DNA: TGTGCCAGCAGCTTAGACCCGAGCTCCTACAATGAGCAGTTCTTC. Translation: CASSLDPSSYNEQFF.

The chain links TRBV19 to TRBJ1-2; D might be TRBD1 (5 bases). Germline CDR1 LNHDA, CDR2 SQIVND (reference sequence). This CDR3 contains 11 residues. V dropped 6 bases and J dropped 8 bases, with 10 bases sitting between them. CDR3: CASRDMGGYTF. The CDR3 coding sequence is TGTGCCAGTAGGGACATGGGGGGCTACACCTTC.

The chain couples TRBV6-6 to TRBJ1-3, with D unresolved. There are 10 residues in the CDR3. Germline V CDR1 and CDR2: MNHNY, SVGAGI (reference sequence). As DNA, the CDR3 is TGTGCTTCTGCTGGAAACACCATATATTTT. Protein sequence: CASAGNTIYF.

This clone has only one observation. The chain combines TRBV25-1 with TRBJ2-7, with 8 nucleotides matching TRBD1. In germline, CDR1 is MGHDK, CDR2 SYGVNS. There are 15 residues in the CDR3. Germline trimming cut 2 bases from V and 3 bases from J; bases unmatched to any gene: 6. This CDR3 reads CASSEGQGGGYEQYF. The CDR3 DNA sequence: TGTGCCAGCAGTGAAGGACAGGGAGGCGGCTACGAGCAGTACTTC.

The J gene is TRBJ2-6, the V gene TRBV5-4, with 7 positions matching TRBD1. J gave up 4 bases and V 4 bases, and 8 bases lay outside the gene matches. The length of the CDR3 is 16 residues. Germline values: CDR1 SGHNT, CDR2 YYREEE (reference sequence). The CDR3 here is CASSVDRVYGANVLTF. The CDR3 region has the DNA TGTGCCAGCAGCGTAGACAGGGTATACGGGGCCAACGTCCTGACTTTC. The complete variable domain, with remaining parts taken from reference TRBV5-4 and TRBJ2-6, reads ETGVTQSPTHLIKTRGQQVTLRCSSQSGHNTVSWYQQALGQGPQFIFQYYREEENGRGNFPPRFSGLQFPNYSSELNVNALELDDSALYLCASSVDRVYGANVLTFGAGSRLTVL.

This rearrangement joins TRBV30 to TRBJ1-3, with D unresolved. V was shortened by 2 bases and J by 0 bases, with 11 bases between the two germline ends. Germline-derived CDR1 and CDR2 are GTSNPN and SVGIG (reference sequence). CDR3 length equals 15 residues. CDR3: CAWSPVRASGNTIYF. The DNA for the CDR3 is TGTGCCTGGAGTCCGGTCCGCGCCTCTGGAAACACCATATATTTT.

This clone was recorded once. This sequence joins TRBV2 and TRBJ2-5; 7 bases are a match to TRBD1. Germline CDR1 and CDR2: SNHLY and FYNNEI. With V trimmed by 3 bases and J by 5 bases, 12 bases remained unmatched. This CDR3 comprises 16 residues. The CDR3 coding sequence is TGTGCCAGCAGTGATTTTATGGCAGGGGGTAGGGAGACCCAGTACTTC. Its protein is CASSDFMAGGRETQYF.

This clone was recorded once. This chain joins TRBV5-1 and TRBJ2-7; perhaps TRBD2 as D (6 bases). Germline-derived CDR1 and CDR2 are SGHRS and YFSETQ. The CDR3 is made up of 13 amino acids. Trimming removed 4 bases from V and 8 bases from J, with 16 bases in between. CDR3 DNA sequence: TGCGCCAGCAGCCCCGTTGGAGGGATCAAGCAGTACTTC. Its translation is CASSPVGGIKQYF.

The chain combines TRBV5-1 with TRBJ1-5; D call uncertain. V was pared by 0 bases and J by 4 bases, with 5 bases between. The CDR3 is 13 amino acids. Germline CDR1 reads SGHRS; CDR2 reads YFSETQ. This CDR3 is CASSLDGNQPQHF. The DNA for the CDR3 is TGCGCCAGCAGCTTGGACGGGAATCAGCCCCAGCATTTT. The entire variable domain, with the rest obtained from reference TRBV5-1 and TRBJ1-5, is as follows: KAGVTQTPRYLIKTRGQQVTLSCSPISGHRSVSWYQQTPGQGLQFLFEYFSETQRNKGNFPGRFSGRQFSNSRSEMNVSTLELGDSALYLCASSLDGNQPQHFGDGTRLSIL.

The chain uses TRBV7-9 and TRBJ2-6; 9 nucleotides match TRBD1. The CDR3 is made up of 15 amino acids. Germline V gives CDR1 SEHNR, CDR2 FQNEAQ (reference sequence). The junction had 3 bases not matched to a gene; V was cut back by 5 bases and J by 4 bases. The CDR3 here is CASSRTGAGANVLTF. The CDR3 DNA sequence: TGTGCCAGCAGCCGGACAGGGGCCGGGGCCAACGTCCTGACTTTC.

This sequence joins TRBV7-9 and TRBJ1-1, with D tentatively TRBD1 (5 bases). The germline V gene has CDR1 SEHNR and CDR2 FQNEAQ (reference sequence). V lost 2 bases to trimming and J lost 0 bases, with 13 bases between them. This CDR3 has 16 amino acids. This CDR3 reads CASSLRGHSMNTEAFF. Written as DNA, the CDR3 is TGTGCCAGCAGCTTAAGAGGACACTCTATGAACACTGAAGCTTTCTTT.